The entry that follows covers one TCR beta chain sequence. Its antigen is not identified. Each patient with chemo-refractory metastatic non-small-cell lung cancer was treated with focal radiation plus CTLA-4 blockade using ipilimumab. The sample comes from a study of radiotherapy plus CTLA-4 blockade in lung cancer. Findings of the study overall: It was early blood T cell clone dynamics, with interferon-beta, that reportedly best predicted response. Tumor-derived TCR clones expanded in blood after radiotherapy plus ipilimumab.

Profiled with immunoSEQ multiplex PCR; TCRdb holds only in-frame clones, not every one. The sample consists of tens of thousands of clones, roughly four fifths of them appearing once. This CDR3 comprises 13 residues. Trimming took off 1 base at V and 5 bases at J, with 11 bases between the two ends. Germline lookup yields CDR1 SQVTM and CDR2 ANQGSEA. The chain couples TRBV29-1 to TRBJ2-5; maybe TRBD1 (6 bases). The origin of this receptor is a human donor with non-small cell lung cancer whose response to radiotherapy plus ipilimumab could not be evaluated. Material: peripheral blood, obtained from a patient treated with radiotherapy plus ipilimumab. The CDR3 nucleotides read TGCAGCGTTGAAGCAGGGGTAGGGGAGACCCAGTACTTC. Protein sequence: CSVEAGVGETQYF.